This TCR beta chain was documented in a study of blood T cell repertoires in COVID-19. Study information: In each case, the material was cDNA or gDNA derived from T cells, B-cell-depleted T cells, or PBMCs.

The protocol was immunoSEQ multiplex PCR, while the TCRdb copy is restricted to in-frame clones and leaves out a portion. This table holds some 130,000 clones, roughly 89% found once. This clone was picked up a small number of times. Germline V lookup: CDR1 MNHEY, CDR2 SVGAGI. The ends were cut back, 7 bases at V and 2 bases at J, with 14 bases in the middle. This CDR3 contains 15 residues. The J gene is TRBJ1-4, the V gene TRBV6-5; the D gene is possibly TRBD1 (5 bases). This sequence was found in a man aged 55 to 69 with COVID-19, enrolled during active disease. The sequenced sample consisted of peripheral blood. In DNA form, the CDR3 reads TGTGCCAGCACCAAACGACGACAGACTAATGAAAAACTGTTTTTT. Protein sequence: CASTKRRQTNEKLFF.